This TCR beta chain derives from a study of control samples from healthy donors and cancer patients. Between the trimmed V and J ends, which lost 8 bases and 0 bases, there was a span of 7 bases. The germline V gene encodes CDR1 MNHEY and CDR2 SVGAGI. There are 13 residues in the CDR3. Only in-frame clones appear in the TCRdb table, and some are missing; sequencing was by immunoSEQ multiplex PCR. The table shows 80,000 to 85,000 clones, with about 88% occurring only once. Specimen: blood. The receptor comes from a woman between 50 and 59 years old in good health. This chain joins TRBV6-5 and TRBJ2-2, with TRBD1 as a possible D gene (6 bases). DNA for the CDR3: TGTGCCAGCTCAGGGGCGAACACCGGGGAGCTGTTTTTT. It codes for CASSGANTGELFF.